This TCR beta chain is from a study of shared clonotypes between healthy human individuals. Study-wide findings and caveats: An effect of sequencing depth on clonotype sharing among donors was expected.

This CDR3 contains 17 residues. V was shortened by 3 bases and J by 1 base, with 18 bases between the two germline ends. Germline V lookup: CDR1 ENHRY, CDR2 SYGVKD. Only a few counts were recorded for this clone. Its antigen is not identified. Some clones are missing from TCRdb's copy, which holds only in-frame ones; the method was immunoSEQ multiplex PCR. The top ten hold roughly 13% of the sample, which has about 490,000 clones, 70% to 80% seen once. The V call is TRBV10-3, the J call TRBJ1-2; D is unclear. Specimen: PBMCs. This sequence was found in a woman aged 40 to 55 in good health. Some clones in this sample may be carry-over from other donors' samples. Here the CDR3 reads CAISDGALLRVNYGYTF. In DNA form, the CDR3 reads TGTGCCATCAGTGACGGAGCGCTGCTTCGAGTTAACTATGGCTACACCTTC.